The rows below give T cell receptor beta chains drawn from one sample of a study of OX40 agonist ivuxolimab in advanced cancers. Using immunoSEQ multiplex PCR, the repertoire was profiled, and TCRdb retains in-frame clones only, with some absent. The sample contains 89,000 or so clones, roughly 89% of which appear only once. This material consisted of CD4+ or CD8+ T cells sorted from blood, taken in a trial of the OX40 agonist ivuxolimab. The receptors shown here come from an adult with an advanced solid tumor such as melanoma, head and neck, liver or kidney cancer. Both conserved end residues are part of each CDR3. The D gene is left open where the match is weak. Part of the rows lack a size; the others show once, few, many or a class for expanded clones.

.	TRBD1	TRBV4-1	TRBJ1-2	CASSHHPDRGRFYGYTF	TGCGCCAGCAGCCACCATCCTGACAGGGGGCGCTTCTATGGCTACACCTTC
.	.	TRBV6-1	TRBJ2-1	CASTDPTPNEQFF	TGTGCCAGCACGGATCCCACTCCCAATGAGCAGTTCTTC
.	.	TRBV4-3	TRBJ2-3	CASSQDSRVVPAPDTQYF	TGCGCCAGCAGCCAAGATTCCCGCGTGGTCCCCGCCCCAGATACGCAGTATTTT
.	.	TRBV28	TRBJ1-1	CASSFRPNTEAFF	TGTGCCAGCAGTTTCCGGCCGAACACTGAAGCTTTCTTT
.	TRBD1	TRBV28	TRBJ1-6	CASSAGQWSGSPLHF	TGTGCCAGCAGTGCGGGACAGTGGAGCGGTTCACCCCTCCACTTT
.	.	TRBV28	TRBJ1-5	CASSPMGHLYSNQPQHF	TGTGCCAGCAGTCCCATGGGACACCTGTATAGCAATCAGCCCCAGCATTTT
.	.	TRBV7-6	TRBJ2-7	CASSWRQEAQDEQYF	TGTGCCAGCAGCTGGAGACAGGAGGCACAGGACGAGCAGTACTTC
.	.	TRBV30	TRBJ1-1	CAWSFFEGTEAFF	TGTGCCTGGAGTTTTTTTGAGGGTACTGAAGCTTTCTTT
.	.	TRBV7-6	TRBJ2-7	CASSPPCGRRNCEQYF	TGTGCCAGCAGCCCACCATGTGGACGGCGCAACTGCGAGCAGTACTTC
.	TRBD1	TRBV6-1	TRBJ1-1	CASSGLYRGMNTEAFF	TGTGCCAGCAGTGGGTTATACAGGGGAATGAACACTGAAGCTTTCTTT
.	.	TRBV27	TRBJ2-1	CASSLGGRLSYNEQFF	TGTGCCAGCAGCCTCGGAGGGAGACTCTCCTACAATGAGCAGTTCTTC
.	TRBD1	TRBV5-4	TRBJ1-5	CASSRDRDQPQHF	TGTGCCAGCAGCAGGGACAGAGATCAGCCCCAGCATTTT
.	.	TRBV19	TRBJ1-2	CASRETDGYTF	TGTGCCAGTAGGGAGACAGATGGCTACACCTTC
.	TRBD1	TRBV7-8	TRBJ2-7	CASSWAGTAYEQYF	TGTGCCAGCAGCTGGGCCGGGACAGCCTACGAGCAGTACTTC
.	.	TRBV6-5	TRBJ2-4	CASKGALGDIQYF	TGTGCCAGCAAAGGGGCCCTTGGGGACATTCAGTACTTC
.	TRBD1	TRBV5-4	TRBJ1-6	CASSVTGSNSPLHF	TGTGCCAGCAGCGTGACAGGGAGTAATTCACCCCTCCACTTT
.	.	TRBV6-6	TRBJ2-7	CASSYSGSEYEQYF	TGTGCCAGCAGTTACTCGGGGAGCGAGTACGAGCAGTACTTC
.	TRBD2	TRBV28	TRBJ2-3	CASSLGPSGGVGPSDTQYF	TGTGCCAGCAGTTTGGGTCCTAGCGGGGGGGTGGGCCCTTCAGATACGCAGTATTTT
.	TRBD2	TRBV10-3	TRBJ2-1	CAISEAGAGYNEQFF	TGTGCCATCAGTGAAGCGGGAGCTGGCTACAATGAGCAGTTCTTC
.	.	TRBV27	TRBJ2-3	CASSFNLVSGVQYF	TGTGCCAGCAGTTTCAACTTAGTTTCGGGGGTGCAGTATTTT
.	.	TRBV9	TRBJ1-5	CASSVGGGNQPQHF	TGTGCCAGCAGCGTAGGGGGGGGTAATCAGCCCCAGCATTTT
.	TRBD1	TRBV7-9	TRBJ2-1	CASSGDSRNEQFF	TGTGCCAGCAGCGGGGACAGCCGTAATGAGCAGTTCTTC
.	.	TRBV7-9	TRBJ1-5	CASSFEGQPQHF	TGTGCCAGCAGCTTTGAGGGACAGCCCCAGCATTTT
few	.	TRBV28	TRBJ2-7	CASSLYEGHSTREQYF	TGTGCCAGCAGTTTATACGAGGGGCACTCGACTCGCGAGCAGTACTTC
.	TRBD1	TRBV7-9	TRBJ2-2	CASSQLRVGTDTTGELFF	TGTGCCAGCAGCCAGCTTCGTGTTGGGACAGACACTACCGGGGAGCTGTTTTTT
.	.	TRBV29-1	TRBJ2-3	CSVPGTTLSPDTQYF	TGCAGCGTACCCGGGACGACCTTGAGTCCAGATACGCAGTATTTT
.	.	TRBV7-2	TRBJ2-2	CASSLPNTGELFF	TGTGCCAGCAGCCTTCCGAACACCGGGGAGCTGTTTTTT
few	TRBD1	TRBV9	TRBJ2-5	CASSVNWGQGEETQYF	TGTGCCAGCAGCGTAAATTGGGGACAGGGGGAAGAGACCCAGTACTTC
.	TRBD2	TRBV4-3	TRBJ2-1	CASSQDGLAGGQEQFF	TGCGCCAGCAGCCAAGATGGACTAGCGGGGGGGCAAGAGCAGTTCTTC
.	TRBD2	TRBV19	TRBJ2-1	CASSPGTSGIAEQFF	TGTGCCAGTAGTCCAGGGACTAGCGGGATTGCTGAGCAGTTCTTC
.	TRBD2	TRBV28	TRBJ2-1	CASRISGGGIFEQFF	TGTGCCAGCAGGATTAGCGGGGGGGGAATATTCGAGCAGTTCTTC
.	TRBD1	TRBV4-1	TRBJ1-6	CASSQAGGGSPLHF	TGCGCCAGCAGCCAGGCAGGGGGTGGGTCACCCCTCCACTTT
.	TRBD2	TRBV6-1	TRBJ2-1	CASSEALGLGVEEQFF	TGTGCCAGCAGTGAAGCGCTGGGACTAGGGGTTGAGGAGCAGTTCTTC
.	TRBD1	TRBV5-1	TRBJ2-2	CASSLRGQGTAGELFF	TGCGCCAGCTCCCTCAGGGGACAGGGAACGGCCGGGGAGCTGTTTTTT
.	TRBD2	TRBV7-2	TRBJ2-3	CASSPTSGLHTQYF	TGTGCCAGCAGCCCGACTAGCGGACTCCATACGCAGTATTTT
once	.	TRBV6-5	TRBJ2-5	CASSYRPVTGGETQYF	TGTGCCAGCAGTTACCGCCCGGTAACTGGAGGAGAGACCCAGTACTTC
.	.	TRBV10-1	TRBJ2-1	CASKIDEQFF	TGCGCCAGCAAAATAGATGAGCAGTTCTTC
.	.	TRBV18	TRBJ1-5	CASSPGGLGQPQHF	TGTGCCAGCTCACCAGGGGGATTGGGTCAGCCCCAGCATTTT
.	TRBD1	TRBV27	TRBJ1-5	CASSHTGEVQPQHF	TGTGCCAGCAGCCATACAGGGGAGGTTCAGCCCCAGCATTTT
.	.	TRBV14	TRBJ2-5	CASSQIQETQYF	TGTGCCAGCAGCCAAATACAAGAGACCCAGTACTTC
.	TRBD2	TRBV9	TRBJ2-7	CASSLEGRGYEQYF	TGTGCCAGCAGCCTGGAGGGGAGGGGTTACGAGCAGTACTTC
.	.	TRBV12-5	TRBJ1-5	CASGFMAGVGNQPQHF	TGTGCTAGTGGTTTCATGGCAGGGGTAGGGAATCAGCCCCAGCATTTT
.	.	TRBV11-2	TRBJ2-7	CASSPSSYEQYF	TGTGCCAGCAGCCCGAGCTCCTACGAGCAGTACTTC
once	TRBD2	TRBV7-9	TRBJ2-1	CASRKPRGTIYNEQFF	TGTGCCAGCAGAAAACCGCGGGGGACTATTTACAATGAGCAGTTCTTC
.	.	TRBV11-2	TRBJ2-4	CASSLGRGLAKNIQYF	TGTGCCAGCAGCTTAGGGAGGGGGCTAGCCAAAAACATTCAGTACTTC
.	.	TRBV7-9	TRBJ2-2	CASSPLGAPNTGELFF	TGTGCCAGCAGCCCTTTGGGGGCCCCGAACACCGGGGAGCTGTTTTTT
once	.	TRBV6-5	TRBJ2-1	CASSQGNEQFF	TGTGCCAGCAGTCAGGGTAATGAGCAGTTCTTC
.	.	TRBV28	TRBJ1-1	CASSVDRYTEAFF	TGTGCCAGCAGTGTGGACCGTTACACTGAAGCTTTCTTT
.	TRBD1	TRBV6-5	TRBJ2-7	CASKRPLQGVYEQYF	TGTGCCAGCAAAAGGCCCTTACAGGGGGTCTACGAGCAGTACTTC
.	.	TRBV6-5	TRBJ2-1	CASSYGAGYNEQFF	TGTGCCAGCAGTTACGGGGCGGGATACAATGAGCAGTTCTTC
once	TRBD1	TRBV7-8	TRBJ1-2	CASSFYLAGTGDYGYTF	TGTGCCAGCAGCTTCTATCTCGCCGGGACAGGGGACTATGGCTACACCTTC
.	.	TRBV4-1	TRBJ1-5	CASSQEGSLEQPQHF	TGCGCCAGCAGCCAAGAAGGCAGTCTGGAGCAGCCCCAGCATTTT
once	TRBD2	TRBV13	TRBJ2-1	CASSLVAGGRSYNEQFF	TGTGCCAGCAGCTTAGTGGCGGGGGGGCGTTCCTACAATGAGCAGTTCTTC
.	.	TRBV7-6	TRBJ2-1	CATQADSSYNEQFF	TGTGCCACCCAGGCAGACAGCTCCTACAATGAGCAGTTCTTC
.	TRBD2	TRBV5-1	TRBJ2-1	CASSLAGGEQFF	TGCGCCAGCAGCTTGGCCGGGGGGGAGCAGTTCTTC
.	.	TRBV15	TRBJ2-1	CATSREGHRVGYNEQFF	TGTGCCACCAGCAGAGAGGGCCACAGGGTTGGATACAATGAGCAGTTCTTC
.	TRBD1	TRBV18	TRBJ2-1	CASSPRDRPNEQFF	TGTGCCAGCTCACCAAGGGACAGACCTAATGAGCAGTTCTTC
.	.	TRBV6-5	TRBJ2-2	CASSYSTGELFF	TGTGCCAGCAGTTACTCTACCGGGGAGCTGTTTTTT
few	.	TRBV5-6	TRBJ1-2	CASSLGQDGYTF	TGTGCCAGCAGCTTGGGACAGGACGGCTACACCTTC